The clone carrying this T cell receptor beta chain was observed a handful of times. As yet, its antigen is unknown. This entry belongs to a study of blood T cells in healthy people across ages. Notes on the study in general: There was no known CMV status for donors, so expanded clonotype changes were possibly confounded. Diversity was higher, and naive CD4+ cells more numerous, in long-lived donors than in aged donors.

This CDR3 region has 15 residues. With V trimmed by 7 bases and J by 1 base, 8 bases remained unmatched. Looked up from germline, CDR1 is MNHEY and CDR2 is SVGAGI. A sample-barcoded 5' primer and a J-beta primer mix were used in a second PCR of roughly 7 to 11 cycles. Each cDNA molecule, via a template-switch adaptor with 12 random nucleotides, was tagged. Each sample yielded at least 2.5 million CDR3-containing paired-end reads. TCRdb ran MiXCR on the 5' RACE reads and lists one entry per CDR3 protein. This sample yields 850,000 to 1,300,000 distinct CDR3 sequences, of which around 45% are seen a single time; approximately 17% belongs to the top ten.

This receptor was obtained from a woman aged 55-69 years in good health. The chain links TRBV6-5 to TRBJ2-7; TRBD2 aligns across 9 bases. Input material: blood. CDR3: CASKPAAGGSYEQYF. The CDR3 nucleotides are TGTGCCAGCAAACCCGCAGCGGGAGGATCCTACGAGCAGTACTTC.